These 23 T cell receptor beta chains were sequenced from one sample in a study of OX40 agonist ivuxolimab in advanced cancers. Measured with immunoSEQ multiplex PCR; TCRdb has only the in-frame clones, and not every one. The data hold some 58,000 clones, with about nine tenths observed a single time. Sequencing was performed on CD4+ or CD8+ T cells sorted from blood, taken in a trial of the OX40 agonist ivuxolimab. The receptors were gathered from an adult with an advanced solid tumor such as melanoma, head and neck, liver or kidney cancer.

The CDR3 is CAGGTSGRAYNEQFF. DNA for the CDR3: TGTGCCGGAGGGACTAGCGGGAGGGCATACAATGAGCAGTTCTTC. The J gene is TRBJ2-1, the V gene TRBV6-1, with 16 bases fitting TRBD2. The CDR3 has 15 residues. Germline CDR1 is MNHNS and CDR2 is SASEGT. The V segment lost 11 bases and the J segment 4 bases; nucleotides outside the gene matches: 5.

This chain joins TRBV28 and TRBJ2-3; the match to TRBD2 covers 8 bases. Germline V CDR1 and CDR2: MDHEN, SYDVKM. V was pared by 2 bases and J by 2 bases, with 3 bases of the junction left unmatched. The CDR3 covers 15 residues. DNA of the CDR3: TGTGCCAGCAGTTTACGGGGGGGCTTCACAGATACGCAGTATTTT. This translates into CASSLRGGFTDTQYF.

This chain connects TRBV20-1 to TRBJ1-6; D unclear. Trimming shortened V by 3 bases and J by 9 bases, and 6 bases separated the two germline ends. This CDR3 has 11 amino acids. Germline V gives CDR1 DFQATT, CDR2 SNEGSKA (reference sequence). The CDR3, as DNA: TGCAGTGCTAGTGGAGGTTCACCCCTCCACTTT. Its protein is CSASGGSPLHF.

The chain carries TRBV2 and TRBJ2-1; a weak D match, TRBD1 (6 bases). There are 13 residues in the CDR3. V dropped 11 bases and J dropped 3 bases, with 14 bases sitting between them. Germline CDR1 and CDR2: SNHLY and FYNNEI. The chain's CDR3 is CALKDSLYNEQFF. CDR3 nucleotides: TGTGCCTTAAAGGACAGCCTCTACAATGAGCAGTTCTTC.

This rearrangement joins TRBV9 to TRBJ2-3, with 12 positions matching TRBD2. The ends lost 4 bases at V and 2 bases at J; junction bases unmatched: 5. Germline CDR1 and CDR2: SGDLS and YYNGEE. This CDR3 is 16 amino acids long. CDR3 sequence (DNA): TGTGCCAGCAGCACACTAGCGGGAGGTGCCACAGATACGCAGTATTTT. Amino acids: CASSTLAGGATDTQYF.

This sequence joins TRBV10-2 and TRBJ2-5; 8 nucleotides align to TRBD2. This CDR3 is 14 amino acids long. Unmatched junction bases numbered 5, after V lost 4 bases and J lost 4 bases. Per germline, CDR1 WSHSY and CDR2 SAAADI. The CDR3 loop reads CASSVNGGAETQYF. The CDR3 bases are TGCGCCAGCAGTGTAAACGGGGGGGCAGAGACCCAGTACTTC.

The chain is built from TRBV28 and TRBJ2-7; 7 bases match TRBD1. The CDR3 has 15 residues. Germline assignment: CDR1 MDHEN and CDR2 SYDVKM. Trimming at V came to 6 bases and at J to 4 bases, leaving 12 bases not matched to a gene. CDR3 sequence (DNA): TGTGCCAGCAGAGAGGCTTCGGGACAGACGTACGAGCAGTACTTC. Its translation: CASREASGQTYEQYF.

CDR3 amino acids: CASSQDGVRGDLEAFF. In DNA, the CDR3 is TGCGCCAGCAGCCAAGATGGGGTCCGAGGGGACCTAGAAGCTTTCTTT. V is TRBV4-1 and J is TRBJ1-1; a weak D match, TRBD1 (5 bases). Per germline, CDR1 MGHRA and CDR2 YSYEKL. The V gene lost 0 bases and the J gene lost 8 bases, with 19 bases spanning the gap. This CDR3 spans 16 amino acids.

The chain joins TRBV14 to TRBJ2-7; TRBD1 is a possible D gene (5 bases). Trimming pared 0 bases from V and 5 bases from J, leaving 11 bases between. This CDR3 has 14 amino acids. Germline V gene lookup returns CDR1 SGHDN and CDR2 FVKESK. CDR3 in DNA: TGTGCCAGCAGCCAAGATTTCAGGGTCAACGAGCAGTACTTC. Protein: CASSQDFRVNEQYF. The whole variable domain, remainder taken from reference TRBV14 and TRBJ2-7, is EAGVTQFPSHSVIEKGQTVTLRCDPISGHDNLYWYRRVMGKEIKFLLHFVKESKQDESGMPNNRFLAERTGGTYSTLKVQPAELEDSGVYFCASSQDFRVNEQYFGPGTRLTVT.

V is TRBV5-4 and J is TRBJ1-6; perhaps TRBD1 as D (6 bases). The length of the CDR3 is 14 residues. The V gene lost 1 base and the J gene lost 10 bases, with 12 bases spanning the gap. Germline CDR1 is SGHNT and CDR2 is YYREEE (reference sequence). CDR3 nucleotides: TGTGCCAGCAGCTTGTCAGGGGATGGATCACCCCTCCACTTT. It encodes CASSLSGDGSPLHF.

Regarding this clone: Mismatch with germline at one junction end may stem from a read error. The V gene is TRBV28, the J gene TRBJ2-7; either TRBD1 or TRBD2 may fit D (6 bases each). CDR3 length equals 13 residues. Per the germline V gene, CDR1 is MDHEN and CDR2 is SYDVKM. The CDR3 bases are TGTGCCAGCAGTCTAACCCCAGGAGGGGGGCAGCGTTTC. As protein: CASSLTPGGGQRF.

The chain is built from TRBV7-2 and TRBJ2-3; 8 nucleotides match TRBD2. Looked up from germline, CDR1 is SGHTA and CDR2 is FQGNSA. Losses at the gene ends were 0 bases for V and 2 bases for J; bases not matched to a gene: 4. The length of the CDR3 is 16 residues. CDR3 in amino acids: CASSLASGGDTDTQYF. The CDR3 nucleotides are TGTGCCAGCAGCTTAGCAAGCGGGGGTGACACAGATACGCAGTATTTT.

The J gene is TRBJ2-3, the V gene TRBV30; D not resolved. V lost 3 bases, J lost 0 bases, and 7 bases lay in between. The V gene's germline CDR1 is GTSNPN and CDR2 SVGIG (reference sequence). The CDR3 extends over 13 amino acids. The CDR3 DNA reads TGTGCCTGGAGCGAGACTAGCACAGATACGCAGTATTTT. This codes for CAWSETSTDTQYF. Looking up the rest from reference TRBV30 and TRBJ2-3 gives the full variable domain: SQTIHQWPATLVQPVGSPLSLECTVEGTSNPNLYWYRQAAGRGLQLLFYSVGIGQISSEVPQNLSASRPQDRQFILSSKKLLLSDSGFYLCAWSETSTDTQYFGPGTRLTVL.

This clone came up a few times. V usage is TRBV9 and J usage is TRBJ2-5, with D possibly being TRBD1 (6 bases). This CDR3 region has 15 residues. The V and J ends lost 0 bases and 1 base respectively, with 10 bases between them. CDR1 is SGDLS and CDR2 is YYNGEE in the germline V gene. The CDR3 nucleotides are TGTGCCAGCAGCGTAGGGGGGCGTCCCCAAGAGACCCAGTACTTC. As protein: CASSVGGRPQETQYF.

The rearrangement uses TRBV7-9 and TRBJ1-1; D remains ambiguous. In germline, CDR1 is SEHNR, CDR2 FQNEAQ (reference sequence). The CDR3 loop spans 10 amino acids. CDR3 DNA: TGTGCGACCGCCGGTCAGCAAGCTTTCTTT. Its translation is CATAGQQAFF.

The count of this clone is one. The rearrangement joins TRBV5-1 to TRBJ2-1, with D maybe TRBD1 (6 bases). Germline V gene data show CDR1 as SGHRS and CDR2 as YFSETQ. Trimming took 3 bases from V and 5 from J, leaving 9 bases between them. CDR3 length: 13 residues. CDR3 nucleotides: TGCGCCAGCAGCTCCCGGACAGACAATGAGCAGTTCTTC. It specifies CASSSRTDNEQFF. The full variable domain, its missing parts supplied by reference TRBV5-1 and TRBJ2-1, is KAGVTQTPRYLIKTRGQQVTLSCSPISGHRSVSWYQQTPGQGLQFLFEYFSETQRNKGNFPGRFSGRQFSNSRSEMNVSTLELGDSALYLCASSSRTDNEQFFGPGTRLTVL.

The chain is built from TRBV7-3 and TRBJ2-1; tentatively, D is TRBD1 (6 bases). CDR1 and CDR2 from the germline V gene are SGHTA and FQGTGA. This CDR3 spans 17 amino acids. V lost 4 bases and J lost 5, with 21 bases in between. CDR3 coding DNA: TGTGCCAGCAGCTCCCCCGAAACAGGGTATCTCCACAATGAGCAGTTCTTC. This sequence encodes CASSSPETGYLHNEQFF.

This chain links TRBV30 with TRBJ2-5; tentative D call: TRBD1 (5 bases). The germline gives CDR1 GTSNPN, CDR2 SVGIG (reference sequence). V was clipped by 0 bases and J by 2 bases, with 7 bases between them. This CDR3 region has 13 residues. This chain's CDR3 is CAWSVGPQETQYF. In DNA form, the CDR3 reads TGTGCCTGGAGTGTGGGGCCGCAAGAGACCCAGTACTTC. Complete variable domain (other parts from reference TRBV30 and TRBJ2-5): SQTIHQWPATLVQPVGSPLSLECTVEGTSNPNLYWYRQAAGRGLQLLFYSVGIGQISSEVPQNLSASRPQDRQFILSSKKLLLSDSGFYLCAWSVGPQETQYFGPGTRLLVL.

The rearrangement joins TRBV19 to TRBJ1-1; D gene uncertain. The V end lost 6 bases, the J end lost 1 base, and 6 bases lay between the germline ends. Germline V gives CDR1 LNHDA, CDR2 SQIVND (reference sequence). CDR3 length equals 12 residues. Written as DNA, the CDR3 is TGTGCCAGTAGCCCTGCGAACACTGAAGCTTTCTTT. Translated: CASSPANTEAFF.

The chain employs TRBV11-1 and TRBJ2-5; 9 nucleotides line up with TRBD1. Near its end, the DNA agrees better with TRBJ2-7, so the J call may be wrong. The CDR3 has 15 residues. CDR1 SGHAT and CDR2 FQDESV come from the germline V gene (reference sequence). CDR3 bases: TGTGCCAGCAGCCGAACCGGGACAGGGTCCTACGAGCAGTACTTC. Protein product: CASSRTGTGSYEQYF.

The rearrangement joins TRBV19 to TRBJ2-1; 7 bases are a match to TRBD2. The CDR3 runs 16 residues. CDR1 and CDR2 (germline): LNHDA, SQIVND (reference sequence). The junction had 8 bases not matched to a gene; V was cut back by 3 bases and J by 3 bases. This CDR3 is CASSIGGEGYYNEQFF. The CDR3 bases are TGTGCCAGTAGTATTGGGGGGGAGGGGTACTACAATGAGCAGTTCTTC.

This chain joins TRBV11-2 and TRBJ2-5; 10 positions agree with TRBD2. The last part of the DNA fits TRBJ2-7 better; the J call may be wrong. Germline V gene sequence: CDR1 SGHAT, CDR2 FQNNGV. This CDR3 is built from 14 residues. The CDR3 region is CASSAGTSVYEQYF. DNA for the CDR3: TGTGCCAGCAGCGCCGGGACTAGCGTATACGAGCAGTACTTC.

The rearrangement links TRBV10-1 to TRBJ1-6, with a tentative D call TRBD1 (5 bases). The V gene lost 4 bases and the J gene lost 7 bases, with 8 bases spanning the gap. Germline lookup yields CDR1 WNHNN and CDR2 SYGVQD (reference sequence). CDR3 size: 13 residues. CDR3 DNA: TGCGCCAGCAGTGGGACAATAAATTCACCCCTCCACTTT. Translating gives CASSGTINSPLHF.